These 4 T cell receptor beta chains were sequenced from one sample in a study of early T cells in non-severe SARS-CoV-2 infection. TCRdb analysed the 5' RACE reads with MiXCR anew, one entry per CDR3 protein. The sample consists of tens of thousands of distinct CDR3 sequences, around 9.1% of them appearing once. The sequencing used whole blood, collected at baseline. Receptor source: an adult who was a healthcare worker with PCR-confirmed SARS-CoV-2 infection or an uninfected control (not recorded which).

This chain uses TRBV10-3 with TRBJ2-7; D call uncertain. Germline V gene sequence: CDR1 ENHRY, CDR2 SYGVKD. The CDR3 has 13 residues. The V end lost 3 bases, the J end lost 0 bases, and 6 bases lay between the germline ends. The CDR3 loop is CAISDDNSYEQYF. The CDR3 coding sequence is TGTGCCATCAGTGACGACAACTCCTACGAGCAGTACTTC.

The sample holds many counts of this clonotype. The chain has TRBV7-2 and TRBJ2-3; 10 bases align to TRBD1. V lost 9 bases and J lost 5; bases outside the gene matches: 5. This CDR3 has 13 residues. Looked up from germline, CDR1 is SGHTA and CDR2 is FQGNSA. CDR3 nucleotides: TGTGCCAGTCGACAGGGGGCAATAGATACGCAGTATTTT. Translated, it gives CASRQGAIDTQYF.

In its sample, this clonotype was seen a few times. The chain recombines TRBV3-1 with TRBJ2-6; TRBD2 matches 10 bases. The trim removed 0 bases at V and 0 bases at J, leaving 5 bases unmatched. The length of the CDR3 is 19 residues. Looked up from germline, CDR1 is LGHDT and CDR2 is YNNKEL (reference sequence). The CDR3 DNA reads TGTGCCAGCAGCCAAGAGGGGACTAGCGACATCTCTGGGGCCAACGTCCTGACTTTC. Its translation is CASSQEGTSDISGANVLTF.

The J gene is TRBJ1-4, the V gene TRBV6-6, with D hard to call. This CDR3 comprises 15 residues. Trimming cost V 7 bases and J 0 bases, with 12 bases left between them. CDR1 is MNHNY, CDR2 SVGAGI, per germline (reference sequence). CDR3 in amino acids: CASIPQLATNEKLFF. The CDR3, as DNA: TGTGCCAGCATTCCGCAGCTTGCAACTAATGAAAAACTGTTTTTT.